This TCR beta chain was obtained from a study of molecular identifiers for immune sequencing clone quantification. V was shortened by 5 bases and J by 10 bases, with 13 bases between the two germline ends. CDR3 length equals 12 residues. The V gene's germline CDR1 is SEHNR and CDR2 FQNEAQ (reference sequence). Previously described methods with listed TCR primers produced the bulk TCR libraries. TCRdb re-called the PCR reads through MiXCR, storing one row per CDR3 protein. This table holds over 600,000 distinct CDR3 sequences, just under 20% found once. Source material for naive CD8 libraries was roughly 17,000 to 1,100,000 sorted cells, with 10%, 30% or 50% RNA. On this clonotype: This clone may be a read error of a much larger clone one base away.

This sequence was found in a human donor in good health. Some libraries in this study had Jurkat cell RNA spiked in. The chain joins TRBV7-9 to TRBJ2-3; D not certain. Sequenced input: naive CD8+ T cells from blood, with Jurkat cell RNA spiked in. This sample's subset: FACS-sorted CD8+CD4-CCR7+CD45RA+ naive T cells. The CDR3 coding sequence is TGTGCCAGCAGCCCAAGCACTCATGCGCAGTATTTT. Its protein is CASSPSTHAQYF.